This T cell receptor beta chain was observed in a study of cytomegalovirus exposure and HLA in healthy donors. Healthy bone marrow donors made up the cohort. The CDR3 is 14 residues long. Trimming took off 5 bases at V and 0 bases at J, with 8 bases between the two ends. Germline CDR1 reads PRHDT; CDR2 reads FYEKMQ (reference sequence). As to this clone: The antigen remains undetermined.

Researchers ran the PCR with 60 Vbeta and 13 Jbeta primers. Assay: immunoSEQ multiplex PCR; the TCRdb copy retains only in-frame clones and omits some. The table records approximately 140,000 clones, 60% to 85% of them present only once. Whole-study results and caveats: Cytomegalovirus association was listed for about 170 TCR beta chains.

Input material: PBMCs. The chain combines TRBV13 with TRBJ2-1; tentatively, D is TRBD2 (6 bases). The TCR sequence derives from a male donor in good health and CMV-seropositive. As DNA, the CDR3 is TGTGCCAGCAGCGGGGGGTTCTCCTACAATGAGCAGTTCTTC. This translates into CASSGGFSYNEQFF.